The 18 T cell receptor beta chains reported below all come from one sample, sequenced in a study of cytomegalovirus exposure and HLA in healthy donors (dated by TCRdb to about 2017). The library relied on the immunoSEQ multiplex PCR assay. For the multiplex PCR, a mixture combining 60 forward primers for TCR Vbeta segments and 13 reverse primers for TCR Jbeta segments was used. Held by TCRdb, this immuneACCESS table contains in-frame sequences only and omits some clones. Under half of the omission traces to an unresolved V gene where checked; the cause of the rest is unknown. This sample has about 150,000 clones in its table, and 70% to 80% of those were observed once. The top ten hold 3.5% of the sample. Sequenced input: PBMCs. The receptors shown here come from a human donor in good health.

The chain links TRBV19 to TRBJ2-7; 7 bases match TRBD1. This CDR3 comprises 13 residues. Germline V CDR1 and CDR2: LNHDA, SQIVND (reference sequence). V lost 6 bases to trimming and J lost 6 bases; unmatched junction nucleotides: 8. The CDR3: CASRPGQKFEQYF. The CDR3 bases are TGTGCCAGTAGACCGGGACAGAAGTTCGAGCAGTACTTC. The full variable domain, with the rest looked up from reference TRBV19 and TRBJ2-7, is DGGITQSPKYLFRKEGQNVTLSCEQNLNHDAMYWYRQDPGQGLRLIYYSQIVNDFQKGDIAEGYSVSREKKESFPLTVTSAQKNPTAFYLCASRPGQKFEQYFGPGTRLTVT.

The V gene is TRBV30, the J gene TRBJ1-3; D is perhaps TRBD1 (6 bases). V lost 0 bases to trimming and J lost 0 bases, with 12 bases between them. Germline V gene sequence: CDR1 GTSNPN, CDR2 SVGIG (reference sequence). The CDR3 is 16 residues long. CDR3 nucleotide sequence: TGTGCCTGGAGTGTTAACAGGGCGAGCTCTGGAAACACCATATATTTT. It yields the protein CAWSVNRASSGNTIYF.

The sample holds a few counts of this clone. Different DNA sequences within this sample yield the same CDR3. The V call is TRBV7-9, the J call TRBJ2-7; D ambiguous. Germline CDR1 is SEHNR and CDR2 is FQNEAQ (reference sequence). Between the trimmed V and J ends, which lost 5 bases and 6 bases, there was a span of 8 bases. This CDR3 is 11 amino acids long. The CDR3 here is CASSPGSEQYF. Written as DNA, the CDR3 is TGTGCCAGCAGCCCGGGTAGCGAGCAGTACTTC.

The gene calls are TRBV4-2 and TRBJ2-5, with 9 bases matching TRBD2. CDR1 and CDR2 from the germline V gene are LGHNA and YNFKEQ. This CDR3 contains 15 residues. J lost 1 base, V lost 1 base, and 1 base had no gene match. This CDR3 reads CASSQGSGGQETQYF. CDR3 sequence (DNA): TGTGCCAGCAGCCAAGGTAGCGGGGGCCAAGAGACCCAGTACTTC.

The CDR3 sequence is CASGPGDGGQETQYF. The CDR3 DNA reads TGTGCTAGTGGTCCCGGAGACGGGGGCCAAGAGACCCAGTACTTC. This chain uses TRBV12-5 with TRBJ2-5; possibly TRBD2 for D (6 bases). The germline V gene has CDR1 LGHNT and CDR2 FRNRAP. The length of the CDR3 is 15 residues. Trimming removed 5 bases at V and 1 base at J, with 14 bases between. Supplemented by reference TRBV12-5 and TRBJ2-5, the full variable domain reads DARVTQTPRHKVTEMGQEVTMRCQPILGHNTVFWYRQTMMQGLELLAYFRNRAPLDDSGMPKDRFSAEMPDATLATLKIQPSEPRDSAVYFCASGPGDGGQETQYFGPGTRLLVL.

V is TRBV7-2 and J is TRBJ1-2; TRBD1 matches at 9 bases. The J segment lost 8 bases and the V segment lost 5 bases, leaving 9 bases of the junction unmatched. This CDR3 spans 14 amino acids. The germline CDR1 and CDR2 sequences are SGHTA and FQGNSA. Here the CDR3 DNA reads TGTGCCAGCAGCACCCTACAGGGGGCTGAGGGCTACACCTTC. Residues: CASSTLQGAEGYTF.

The chain recombines TRBV19 with TRBJ2-7; the D gene is possibly TRBD2 (5 bases). The CDR3 has 15 residues. Trimming shortened V by 4 bases and J by 1 base, and 14 bases separated the two germline ends. Germline assignment: CDR1 LNHDA and CDR2 SQIVND (reference sequence). The CDR3 DNA is TGTGCCAGTAGTAGCGGACTGGGAACTTCCTACGAGCAGTACTTC. This encodes CASSSGLGTSYEQYF. Supplemented by reference TRBV19 and TRBJ2-7, the full variable domain reads DGGITQSPKYLFRKEGQNVTLSCEQNLNHDAMYWYRQDPGQGLRLIYYSQIVNDFQKGDIAEGYSVSREKKESFPLTVTSAQKNPTAFYLCASSSGLGTSYEQYFGPGTRLTVT.

The chain joins TRBV5-1 to TRBJ1-2; TRBD1 matches 9 bases. Germline V CDR1 and CDR2: SGHRS, YFSETQ. The CDR3 has 16 residues. J gave up 2 bases and V 3 bases, and 8 bases lay outside the gene matches. CDR3 sequence reads: CASSSWDRDLNYGYTF. The DNA of the CDR3 is TGCGCCAGCAGCTCATGGGACAGGGACTTAAACTATGGCTACACCTTC.

The chain couples TRBV7-2 to TRBJ2-7; D is unresolved. This CDR3 is built from 12 residues. The germline V and J ends were trimmed by 5 bases and 9 bases, with 14 bases remaining between them. Looked up from germline, CDR1 is SGHTA and CDR2 is FQGNSA. The CDR3 DNA sequence: TGTGCCAGCAGCCTAGACCGCGGCGGGCAGTACTTC. It yields the protein CASSLDRGGQYF.

This clone was counted between two and nine times. DNA for the CDR3: TGTGCCAGCAGTAGGACAGGGAACACTGAAGCTTTCTTT. Its translation: CASSRTGNTEAFF. The J gene is TRBJ1-1, the V gene TRBV25-1; TRBD1 matches 7 bases. The germline CDR1 and CDR2 sequences are MGHDK and SYGVNS. V lost 5 bases, J lost 1 base, and 1 base stayed unmatched. The CDR3 is made up of 13 amino acids. The whole variable domain, remainder taken from reference TRBV25-1 and TRBJ1-1, is EADIYQTPRYLVIGTGKKITLECSQTMGHDKMYWYQQDPGMELHLIHYSYGVNSTEKGDLSSESTVSRIRTEHFPLTLESARPSHTSQYLCASSRTGNTEAFFGQGTRLTVV.

The chain carries TRBV30 and TRBJ1-6, with 9 nucleotides matching TRBD1. Germline CDR1 GTSNPN, CDR2 SVGIG (reference sequence). The CDR3 is 14 residues long. After removal of 2 bases from V and 8 bases from J, the junction contained 4 bases not matched to a gene. Here the CDR3 reads CAWSTGQGYSPLHF. CDR3 DNA: TGTGCCTGGAGTACGGGACAGGGCTATTCACCCCTCCACTTT. Together with reference TRBV30 and TRBJ1-6, the CDR3 gives the full variable domain: SQTIHQWPATLVQPVGSPLSLECTVEGTSNPNLYWYRQAAGRGLQLLFYSVGIGQISSEVPQNLSASRPQDRQFILSSKKLLLSDSGFYLCAWSTGQGYSPLHFGNGTRLTVT.

The rearrangement uses TRBV6-5 and TRBJ2-1; 7 bases agree with TRBD2. CDR1 and CDR2 from the germline V gene are MNHEY and SVGAGI. J was trimmed by 6 bases and V by 6 bases; bases with no gene match: 11. The CDR3 has 15 amino acids. The CDR3 nucleotides are TGTGCCAGCAGAGTAGGTCTAGCGGAAATCAATGAGCAGTTCTTC. This codes for CASRVGLAEINEQFF.

This rearrangement joins TRBV5-1 to TRBJ2-3, with TRBD2 matching over 7 bases. The trim removed 7 bases at V and 0 bases at J, leaving 8 bases unmatched. The CDR3 is 15 amino acids. Germline lookup yields CDR1 SGHRS and CDR2 YFSETQ. The chain's CDR3 is CASVVNSGSTDTQYF. DNA of the CDR3: TGCGCCAGCGTAGTTAATAGCGGGAGCACAGATACGCAGTATTTT.

The chain couples TRBV2 to TRBJ1-5, with 8 bases that match TRBD1. The CDR3 runs to 15 residues. Trimming took 4 bases from V and 6 from J; bases not matched to a gene: 8. Germline values: CDR1 SNHLY, CDR2 FYNNEI. The CDR3 DNA reads as TGTGCCAGCAGTGTTGGCAGGGGGCTTGGTCAGCCCCAGCATTTT. This translates into CASSVGRGLGQPQHF.

This chain uses TRBV6-1 with TRBJ2-3; D remains unclear. Deletions cut 0 bases from V and 5 bases from J, with 9 bases between. The CDR3 length is 14 residues. CDR1 is MNHNS and CDR2 is SASEGT in the germline V gene. The CDR3 here is CASSEASPQDTQYF. DNA of the CDR3: TGTGCCAGCAGTGAAGCCTCCCCACAAGATACGCAGTATTTT.

The chain recombines TRBV14 with TRBJ2-1; D gene unclear. The V gene lost 4 bases and the J gene lost 5 bases, with 12 bases spanning the gap. The CDR3 loop spans 14 amino acids. The germline V gene has CDR1 SGHDN and CDR2 FVKESK. Here the CDR3 DNA reads TGTGCCAGCAGCCTATTGGGCGTTCACAATGAGCAGTTCTTC. Its protein is CASSLLGVHNEQFF. The full variable domain, its missing parts supplied by reference TRBV14 and TRBJ2-1, is EAGVTQFPSHSVIEKGQTVTLRCDPISGHDNLYWYRRVMGKEIKFLLHFVKESKQDESGMPNNRFLAERTGGTYSTLKVQPAELEDSGVYFCASSLLGVHNEQFFGPGTRLTVL.

The chain couples TRBV7-2 to TRBJ2-1; a possible D gene is TRBD1 (7 bases). The CDR3 sequence is 15 residues long. From germline, CDR1 is SGHTA and CDR2 FQGNSA. V was pared by 1 base and J by 8 bases, with 15 bases between. The CDR3 DNA reads as TGTGCCAGCAGCTTAGAGGAGGGGGCCGGGTATGAGCAGTTCTTC. This encodes CASSLEEGAGYEQFF.

V is TRBV6-5 and J is TRBJ2-7, with D tentatively TRBD2 (5 bases). The CDR3 has 15 amino acids. Trimming stripped 0 bases from V and 0 bases from J, with 9 bases between. The germline gives CDR1 MNHEY, CDR2 SVGAGI. As DNA, the CDR3 is TGTGCCAGCAGTTACTCTAGCGCAAACTCCTACGAGCAGTACTTC. Protein: CASSYSSANSYEQYF.